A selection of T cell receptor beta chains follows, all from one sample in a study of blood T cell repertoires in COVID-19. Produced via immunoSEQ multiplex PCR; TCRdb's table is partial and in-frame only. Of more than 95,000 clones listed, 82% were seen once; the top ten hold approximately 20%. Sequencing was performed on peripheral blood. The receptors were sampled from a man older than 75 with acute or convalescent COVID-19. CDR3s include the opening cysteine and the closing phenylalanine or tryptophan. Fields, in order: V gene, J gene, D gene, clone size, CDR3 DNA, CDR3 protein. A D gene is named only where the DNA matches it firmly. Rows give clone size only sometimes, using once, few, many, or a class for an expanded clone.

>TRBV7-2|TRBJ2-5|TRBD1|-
TGTGCCAGCAGCCCGGACAGGACTTACCAAGAGACCCAGTACTTC
CASSPDRTYQETQYF
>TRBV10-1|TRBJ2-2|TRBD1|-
TGCGCCAGCAGTGACCGACAGGGGTCGACCGGGGAGCTGTTTTTT
CASSDRQGSTGELFF
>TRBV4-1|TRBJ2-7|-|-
TGCGCCAGCAGTCCAGCGGGCACGTTCTCCTACGAGCAGTACTTC
CASSPAGTFSYEQYF
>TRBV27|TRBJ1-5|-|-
TGTGCCAGCAGTTTCCTTCCTTTTAGCAATCAGCCCCAGCATTTT
CASSFLPFSNQPQHF
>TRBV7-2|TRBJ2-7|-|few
TGTGCCAGCAGCGACTTACAGGTGCCCACGTCGCAGTACTTC
CASSDLQVPTSQYF
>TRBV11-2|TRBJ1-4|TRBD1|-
TGTGCCAGCAGCTTAGGACAGGGTACTAATGAAAAACTGTTTTTT
CASSLGQGTNEKLFF
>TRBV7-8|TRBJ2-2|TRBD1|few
TGTGCCAGCAGCTCCCGGGGACAGGGGACCGGGGAGCTGTTTTTT
CASSSRGQGTGELFF
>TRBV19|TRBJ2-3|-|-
TGTGCCAGTATCCCTACAGGGTTCACAGATACGCAGTATTTT
CASIPTGFTDTQYF
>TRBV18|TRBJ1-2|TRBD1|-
TGTGCCAGCTCACCGGGACAGGGGGTCGATAGCTACACCTTC
CASSPGQGVDSYTF
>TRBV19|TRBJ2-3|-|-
TGTGCCAGTAGCACGTTTTGGCAGGGTTATTATTTT
CASSTFWQGYYF
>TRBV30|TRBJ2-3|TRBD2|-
TGTGCCTGGAGCCCCGGGCTAGCGGGAGGGTTAGATACGCAGTATTTT
CAWSPGLAGGLDTQYF
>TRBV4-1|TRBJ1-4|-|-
TGCGCCAGCAGCCAAGATGTGGAGGCAGCGGCAACTAATGAAAAACTGTTTTTT
CASSQDVEAAATNEKLFF
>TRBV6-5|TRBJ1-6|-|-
TGTGCCACCCGAGCGCCCGGGGGAAATTCACCCCTCCACTTT
CATRAPGGNSPLHF
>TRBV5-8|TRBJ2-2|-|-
TGTGCCAGCAGGCTTACAGGGTCCCTCCGAAACACCGGGGAGCTGTTTTTT
CASRLTGSLRNTGELFF
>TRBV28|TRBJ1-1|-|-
TGTGCCAGCAGTTTAATCGTTAACACTGAAGCTTTCTTT
CASSLIVNTEAFF
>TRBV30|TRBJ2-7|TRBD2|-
TGTGCCTGGAGTTCAACCGGGACTAGGAAGGCCTACGAGCAGTACTTC
CAWSSTGTRKAYEQYF
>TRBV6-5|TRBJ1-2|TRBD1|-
TGTGCCAGCGCAGGACAGGGGGGCTATGGCTACACCTTC
CASAGQGGYGYTF
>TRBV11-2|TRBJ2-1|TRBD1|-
TGTGCCAGCAGCTATGCCGGGACAGGCTACAATGAGCAGTTCTTC
CASSYAGTGYNEQFF
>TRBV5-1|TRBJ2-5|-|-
TGCGCCAGCGGCCAGGGACTGAAGAAGGGAGAGACCCAGTACTTC
CASGQGLKKGETQYF
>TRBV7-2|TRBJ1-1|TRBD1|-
TGTGCCAGCAGCTTATCCCCTACAGGGGGCCTCACTGAAGCTTTCTTT
CASSLSPTGGLTEAFF
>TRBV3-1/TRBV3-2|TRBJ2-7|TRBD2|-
TGTGCCAGCAGCCAAGGGAGCGGGACTAGTCGTTCCGAGCAGTACTTC
CASSQGSGTSRSEQYF
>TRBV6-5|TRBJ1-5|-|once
TGTGCCAGCAGTTTAATGAGACAGGATCAGCCCCAGCATTTT
CASSLMRQDQPQHF
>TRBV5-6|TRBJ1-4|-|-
TGTGCCAGCAGCATTACAGGGAATAATGAAAAACTGTTTTTT
CASSITGNNEKLFF
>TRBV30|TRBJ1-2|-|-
TGTGCCTGGAGCCCCGGAGGGTCAGCTAACTATGGCTACACCTTC
CAWSPGGSANYGYTF
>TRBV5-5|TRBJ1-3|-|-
TGTGCCAGCAGCTTGGGGAGCTCTGGAAACACCATATATTTT
CASSLGSSGNTIYF
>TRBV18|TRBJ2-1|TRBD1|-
TGTGCCAGCTCACCGATTCTTACAGGGGGCAATGAGCAGTTCTTC
CASSPILTGGNEQFF
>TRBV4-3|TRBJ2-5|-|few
TGCGCCAGCAGCCAAGATTTACTCCACGAGGGGACCCAGTACTTC
CASSQDLLHEGTQYF
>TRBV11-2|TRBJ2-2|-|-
TGTGCCACCACCCCGCCGGGGATAAACACCGGGGAGCTGTTTTTT
CATTPPGINTGELFF
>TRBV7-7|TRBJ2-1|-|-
TGTGCTAGCAGCTTTTCGGACTCTACGGGTGAGCAGTTCTTC
CASSFSDSTGEQFF
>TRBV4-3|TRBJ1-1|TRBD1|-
TGCGCCAGCAGCCAAGAAGGGACAGGGGCCACTGAAGCTTTCTTT
CASSQEGTGATEAFF
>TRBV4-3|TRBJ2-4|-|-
TGCGCCAGCAGCCAAGGGGCTGGGGGAGGCGCGAGTGGCAACAAAAACATTCAGTACTTC
CASSQGAGGGASGNKNIQYF
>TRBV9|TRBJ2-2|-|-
TGTGCCAGCAGCGTAGCTACCGGGGAGCTGTTTTTT
CASSVATGELFF
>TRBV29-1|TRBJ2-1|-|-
TGCAGCGTTGAAGGGGAGCGGGTCTCGAACAATGAGCAGTTCTTC
CSVEGERVSNNEQFF
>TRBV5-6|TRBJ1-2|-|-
TGTGCCAGCAGCTTGGCAACAGTTAACTATGGCTACACCTTC
CASSLATVNYGYTF
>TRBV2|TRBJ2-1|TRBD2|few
TGTGCCAGCAGGCCCAGCGGGGCCCCGGAGTTCTTC
CASRPSGAPEFF
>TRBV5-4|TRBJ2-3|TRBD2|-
TGTGCCAGCAGTATTGGGACTAGCGGCACAGATACGCAGTATTTT
CASSIGTSGTDTQYF
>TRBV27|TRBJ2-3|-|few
TGTGCCAGCAGGCACAGGGATGCCACAGATACGCAGTATTTT
CASRHRDATDTQYF
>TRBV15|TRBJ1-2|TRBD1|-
TGTGCCACCAGCATAAGCAGGGGGATGACGGGAGGCTACACCTTC
CATSISRGMTGGYTF
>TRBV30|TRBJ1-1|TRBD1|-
TGTGCCTGGAGGGGACAGACCAACACTGAAGCTTTCTTT
CAWRGQTNTEAFF
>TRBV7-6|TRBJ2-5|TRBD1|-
TGTGCCAGCAGCACTAGACAGGGAGCCGCCCAAGAGACCCAGTACTTC
CASSTRQGAAQETQYF
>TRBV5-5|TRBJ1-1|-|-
TGTGCCAGCAGCTTGCGGGGAGGAGGCGGCACTGAAGCTTTCTTT
CASSLRGGGGTEAFF
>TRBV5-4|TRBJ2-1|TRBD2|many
TGTGCCAGCAGCTGGGGGACTAGCGTTGGTGAGCAGTTCTTC
CASSWGTSVGEQFF
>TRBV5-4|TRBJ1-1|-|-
TGTGCCAGCAGCCCTATCGGGAGGGCCGAGAACACTGAAGCTTTCTTT
CASSPIGRAENTEAFF
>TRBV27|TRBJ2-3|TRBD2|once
TGTGCCAGCAGTTTTAGGCTAGCGGGCGTACCCACAGATACGCAGTATTTT
CASSFRLAGVPTDTQYF
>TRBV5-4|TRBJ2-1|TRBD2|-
TGTGCCAGCAGCTCGCGGCTAGCGGGGAGTAATGAGCAGTTCTTC
CASSSRLAGSNEQFF
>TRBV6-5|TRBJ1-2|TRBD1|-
TGTGCCACCCAAGCAGGGACAGGGGTCACCTATGGCTACACCTTC
CATQAGTGVTYGYTF
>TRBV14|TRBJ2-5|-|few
TGTGCCAGCAGCCAAGGGTGGGGCATCGAAGAGACCCAGTACTTC
CASSQGWGIEETQYF
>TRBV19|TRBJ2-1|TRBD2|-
TGTGCCAGTAGTATGCCCGACCTAGCGGTCTCCCACAATGAGCAGTTCTTC
CASSMPDLAVSHNEQFF
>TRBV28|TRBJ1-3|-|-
TGTGCCAGCAGTTCCCCGGCGGGACCGACCTCTGGAAACACCATATATTTT
CASSSPAGPTSGNTIYF
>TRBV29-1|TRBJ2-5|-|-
TGCAGCGCCTGGGGGAACGCGGGATGGAGGCAAGAGACCCAGTACTTC
CSAWGNAGWRQETQYF
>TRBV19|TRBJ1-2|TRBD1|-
TGTGCCAGTAGTCCCACGGGCGGGACAGGGGAAAGTGGCTACACCTTC
CASSPTGGTGESGYTF